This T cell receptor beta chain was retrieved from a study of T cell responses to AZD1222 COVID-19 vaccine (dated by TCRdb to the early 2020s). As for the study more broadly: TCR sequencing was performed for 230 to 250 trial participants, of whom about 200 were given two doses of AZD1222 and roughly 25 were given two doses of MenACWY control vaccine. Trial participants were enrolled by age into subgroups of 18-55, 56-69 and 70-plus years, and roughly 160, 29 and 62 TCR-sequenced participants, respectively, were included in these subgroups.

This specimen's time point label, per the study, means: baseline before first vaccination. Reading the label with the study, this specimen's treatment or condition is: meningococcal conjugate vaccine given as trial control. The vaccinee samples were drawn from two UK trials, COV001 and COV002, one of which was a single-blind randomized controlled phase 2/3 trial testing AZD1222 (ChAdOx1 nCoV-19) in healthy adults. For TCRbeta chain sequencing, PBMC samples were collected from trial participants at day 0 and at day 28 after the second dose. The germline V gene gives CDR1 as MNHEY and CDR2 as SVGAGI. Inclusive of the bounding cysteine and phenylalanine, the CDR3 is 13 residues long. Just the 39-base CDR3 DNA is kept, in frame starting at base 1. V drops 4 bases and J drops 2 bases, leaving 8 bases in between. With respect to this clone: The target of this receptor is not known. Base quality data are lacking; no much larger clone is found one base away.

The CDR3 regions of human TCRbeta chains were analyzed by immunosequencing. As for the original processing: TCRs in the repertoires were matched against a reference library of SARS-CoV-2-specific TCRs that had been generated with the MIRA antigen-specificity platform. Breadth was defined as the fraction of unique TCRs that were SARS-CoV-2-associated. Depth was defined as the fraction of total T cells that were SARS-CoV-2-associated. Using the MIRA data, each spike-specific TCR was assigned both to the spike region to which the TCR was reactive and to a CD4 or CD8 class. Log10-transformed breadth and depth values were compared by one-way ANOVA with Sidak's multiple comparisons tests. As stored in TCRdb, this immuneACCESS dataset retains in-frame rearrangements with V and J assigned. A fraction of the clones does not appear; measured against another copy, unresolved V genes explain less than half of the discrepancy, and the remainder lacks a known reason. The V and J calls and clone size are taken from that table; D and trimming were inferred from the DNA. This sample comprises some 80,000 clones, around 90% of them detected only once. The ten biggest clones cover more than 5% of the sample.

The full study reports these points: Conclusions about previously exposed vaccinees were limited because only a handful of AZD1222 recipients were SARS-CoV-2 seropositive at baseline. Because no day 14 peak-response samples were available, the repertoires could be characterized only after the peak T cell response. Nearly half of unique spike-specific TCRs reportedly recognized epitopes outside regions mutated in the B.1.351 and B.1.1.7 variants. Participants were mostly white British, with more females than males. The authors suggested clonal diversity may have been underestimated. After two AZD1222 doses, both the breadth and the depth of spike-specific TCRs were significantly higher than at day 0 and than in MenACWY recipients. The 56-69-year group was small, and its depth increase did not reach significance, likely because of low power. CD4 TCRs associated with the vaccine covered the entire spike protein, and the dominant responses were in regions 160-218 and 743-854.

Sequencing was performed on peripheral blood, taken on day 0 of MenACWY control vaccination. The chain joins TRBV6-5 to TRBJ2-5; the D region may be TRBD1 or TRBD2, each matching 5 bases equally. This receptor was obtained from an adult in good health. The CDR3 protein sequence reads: CASSWDAQETQYF. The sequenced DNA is TGTGCCAGCAGTTGGGACGCTCAAGAGACCCAGTACTTC.